The following is a TCR beta chain sequence with its context. Trimming removed 4 bases at V and 8 bases at J, with 11 bases between. The length of the CDR3 is 11 residues. In germline, CDR1 is GTSNPN, CDR2 SVGIG (reference sequence). This sample is part of a study of T cell responses to AZD1222 COVID-19 vaccine. The table came from immunoSEQ multiplex PCR; TCRdb's copy has only in-frame clones and leaves some out. Of about 97,000 clones listed, 88% are singletons. Source: peripheral blood, taken on day 0 of AZD1222 vaccination. This sequence originates from an adult in good health. The chain recombines TRBV30 with TRBJ1-1; the D is unclear. CDR3 sequence reads: CAWIRRPEAFF. CDR3 DNA sequence: TGTGCCTGGATAAGGCGACCCGAAGCTTTCTTT.